These 8 T cell receptor beta chains originate from one sample sequenced in a study of shared clonotypes between healthy human individuals. As defined, naive CD8 cells were CD45RO-negative and positively selected for CCR7, with terminally differentiated effector memory CD45RA+ cells excluded. The repertoire was sequenced with immunoSEQ multiplex PCR; TCRdb's copy has only in-frame clones and lacks some. The sample contains approximately 600,000 clones, roughly 96% of which appear only once. Material for sequencing was naive CD8+ T cells sorted from blood. The receptor source for this set is a woman aged 30 to 39 in good health.

The chain employs TRBV2 and TRBJ1-4, with no clear D. V was clipped by 6 bases and J by 5 bases, with 16 bases between them. Germline-derived CDR1 and CDR2 are SNHLY and FYNNEI. CDR3 length: 15 amino acids. This CDR3 reads CASSSPLLLNEKLFF. The CDR3 region has the DNA TGTGCCAGCAGCTCCCCACTACTTCTCAATGAAAAACTGTTTTTT.

Of note for this clone: The sample carries other DNA sequences with the same CDR3. The rearrangement links TRBV7-2 to TRBJ2-7; unclear D gene. This CDR3 is 13 amino acids long. Germline loops: CDR1 SGHTA, CDR2 FQGNSA. V gave up 0 bases and J gave up 3 bases, with 6 bases separating them. This CDR3 is CASSLAPDYEQYF. The CDR3, as DNA: TGTGCCAGCAGCTTAGCACCGGACTACGAGCAGTACTTC.

As for this clone: This same CDR3 is encoded by further DNA sequences in the sample. The chain employs TRBV11-2 and TRBJ2-7; D uncertain. Trimming took 1 base from V and 5 from J, leaving 3 bases between them. Germline lookup yields CDR1 SGHAT and CDR2 FQNNGV. The CDR3 sequence is 11 residues long. CDR3 nucleotide sequence: TGTGCCAGCAGCTTAGTGGACGAGCAGTACTTC. Translated: CASSLVDEQYF.

V and J are TRBV15 and TRBJ2-7; 11 bases agree with TRBD2. Trimming removed 4 bases from V and 4 bases from J; junction bases left unmatched: 6. The CDR3 spans 15 residues. The germline CDR1 and CDR2 sequences are LNHNV and YYDKDF (reference sequence). CDR3 protein: CATSILAGVWYEQYF. In DNA form, the CDR3 reads TGTGCCACCAGCATACTAGCGGGAGTATGGTACGAGCAGTACTTC.

This clone was observed once. The CDR3 bases are TGTGCCAGCAGTTTGTACAAGAACTATGGCTACACCTTC. It is translated as CASSLYKNYGYTF. The chain employs TRBV27 and TRBJ1-2; D remains unclear. Trimming took 3 bases from V and 2 from J, leaving 7 bases between them. Germline V gene data show CDR1 as MNHEY and CDR2 as SMNVEV (reference sequence). The CDR3 length is 13 residues.

The J gene is TRBJ2-1, the V gene TRBV27; D call uncertain. The V gene lost 1 base and the J gene lost 6 bases, with 7 bases spanning the gap. In germline, CDR1 is MNHEY, CDR2 SMNVEV (reference sequence). The CDR3 totals 13 residues. In DNA form, the CDR3 reads TGTGCCAGCAGTTTATTCCAAAGCAATGAGCAGTTCTTC. This gives the protein CASSLFQSNEQFF.

This sequence joins TRBV7-2 and TRBJ2-2; 9 nucleotides line up with TRBD1. The V gene end was trimmed by 6 bases and the J gene end by 6 bases; junction bases not matched to a gene: 8. In germline, CDR1 is SGHTA, CDR2 FQGNSA. The CDR3 sequence is 15 residues long. In DNA form, the CDR3 reads TGTGCCAGCAGGGGACGGACAGGGGCGGCCGGGGAGCTGTTTTTT. Amino acid sequence: CASRGRTGAAGELFF.

This clone appeared a single time. The genes are TRBV27 and TRBJ2-1; D unclear. In germline, CDR1 is MNHEY, CDR2 SMNVEV (reference sequence). The V end was cut by 6 bases, the J end by 0 bases, with 9 bases between. The CDR3 extends over 14 amino acids. The CDR3 here is CASRIGGSYNEQFF. CDR3 nucleotide sequence: TGTGCCAGCAGAATAGGTGGCTCCTACAATGAGCAGTTCTTC.